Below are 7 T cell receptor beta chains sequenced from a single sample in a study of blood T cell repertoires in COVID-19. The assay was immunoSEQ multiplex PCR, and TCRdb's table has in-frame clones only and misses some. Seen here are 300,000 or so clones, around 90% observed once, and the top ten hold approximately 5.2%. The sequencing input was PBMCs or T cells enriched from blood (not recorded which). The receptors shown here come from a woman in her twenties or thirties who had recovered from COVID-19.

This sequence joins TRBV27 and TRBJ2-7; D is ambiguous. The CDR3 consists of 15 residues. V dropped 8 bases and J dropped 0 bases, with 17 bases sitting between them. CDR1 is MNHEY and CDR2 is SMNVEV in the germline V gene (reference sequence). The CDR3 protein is CASEQVPVSSYEQYF. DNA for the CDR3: TGTGCCAGCGAACAAGTACCCGTAAGCTCCTACGAGCAGTACTTC.

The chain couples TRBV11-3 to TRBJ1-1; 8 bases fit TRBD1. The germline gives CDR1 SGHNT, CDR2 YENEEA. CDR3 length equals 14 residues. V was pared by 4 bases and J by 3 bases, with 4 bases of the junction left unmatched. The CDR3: CASSSRGRDTEAFF. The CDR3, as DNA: TGTGCCAGCAGCTCCAGGGGGCGCGACACTGAAGCTTTCTTT. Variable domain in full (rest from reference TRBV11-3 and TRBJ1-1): EAGVVQSPRYKIIEKKQPVAFWCNPISGHNTLYWYLQNLGQGPELLIRYENEEAVDDSQLPKDRFSAERLKGVDSTLKIQPAELGDSAVYLCASSSRGRDTEAFFGQGTRLTVV.

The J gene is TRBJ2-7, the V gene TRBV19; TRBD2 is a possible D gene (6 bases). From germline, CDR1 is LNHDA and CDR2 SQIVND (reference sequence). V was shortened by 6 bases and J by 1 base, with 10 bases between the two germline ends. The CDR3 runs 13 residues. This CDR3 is CASRGGFSYEQYF. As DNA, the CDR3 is TGTGCCAGTAGGGGGGGTTTTTCCTACGAGCAGTACTTC.

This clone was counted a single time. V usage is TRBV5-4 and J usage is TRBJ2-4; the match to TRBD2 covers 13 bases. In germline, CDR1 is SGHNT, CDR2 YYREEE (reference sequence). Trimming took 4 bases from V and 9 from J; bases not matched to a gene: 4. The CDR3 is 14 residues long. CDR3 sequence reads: CASSGTSGGGIQYF. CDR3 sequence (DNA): TGTGCCAGCAGCGGTACTAGCGGGGGGGGCATTCAGTACTTC. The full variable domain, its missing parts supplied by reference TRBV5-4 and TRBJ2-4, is ETGVTQSPTHLIKTRGQQVTLRCSSQSGHNTVSWYQQALGQGPQFIFQYYREEENGRGNFPPRFSGLQFPNYSSELNVNALELDDSALYLCASSGTSGGGIQYFGAGTRLSVL.

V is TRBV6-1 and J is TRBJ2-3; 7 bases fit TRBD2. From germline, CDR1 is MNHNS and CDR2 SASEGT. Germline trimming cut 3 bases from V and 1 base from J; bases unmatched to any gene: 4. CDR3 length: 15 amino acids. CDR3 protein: CASSDERGGTDTQYF. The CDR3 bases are TGTGCCAGCAGTGACGAACGGGGGGGCACAGATACGCAGTATTTT.

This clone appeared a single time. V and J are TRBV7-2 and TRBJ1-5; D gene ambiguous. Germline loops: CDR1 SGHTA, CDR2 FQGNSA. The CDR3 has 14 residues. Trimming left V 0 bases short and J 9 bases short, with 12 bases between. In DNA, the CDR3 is TGTGCCAGCAGCTTAGCGCCGGGTTCTTCGCCCCAGCATTTT. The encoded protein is CASSLAPGSSPQHF.

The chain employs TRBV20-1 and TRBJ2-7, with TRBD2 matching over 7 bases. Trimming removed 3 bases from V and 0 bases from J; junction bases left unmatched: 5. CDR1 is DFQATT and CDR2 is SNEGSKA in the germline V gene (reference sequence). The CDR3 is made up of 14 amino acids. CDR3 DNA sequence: TGCAGTGCTAGTATAGCGGGCAACTCCTACGAGCAGTACTTC. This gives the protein CSASIAGNSYEQYF.